Sequencing of this T cell receptor beta chain was carried out in a study of cytomegalovirus exposure and HLA in healthy donors. V was clipped by 7 bases and J by 0 bases; unmatched bases: 5. CDR3 length equals 16 residues. Per germline, CDR1 SQVTM and CDR2 ANQGSEA. PCR amplification relied on 60 Vbeta primers (plus 13 Jbeta primers). The assay was immunoSEQ multiplex PCR, and TCRdb's table has in-frame clones only and misses some. The table lists over 100,000 clones, roughly 82% of them singletons. Study findings and constraints: Many donors shared some public TCRs, even though most TCR sequences were rare. The classifier reportedly diagnosed cytomegalovirus status with high specificity and sensitivity. In a later analysis, compared with equally common non-associated chains, HLA-associated beta chains were more expanded. In vitro checks showed that a few CMV-associated chains really do target CMV antigens.

Regarding this clone: Its antigen remains unidentified.

The sequenced material came from PBMCs. The sequence was collected from a male donor in good health and CMV-seropositive. The chain employs TRBV29-1 and TRBJ2-1; 14 bases are shared with TRBD2. This chain's CDR3 is CSAEGTSGSSYNEQFF. CDR3 nucleotides: TGCAGCGCCGAAGGGACTAGCGGGAGCTCCTACAATGAGCAGTTCTTC.